This TCR beta chain was documented in a study of Graves' ophthalmopathy and Graves' hyperthyroidism. General study results and limits: Prediction of ophthalmopathy progression reached over 65% sensitivity and about 72% specificity.

Symptoms, serum thyroxine and TRAb, thyroid ultrasound, and orbital computed tomography formed the diagnostic basis. Trimming pared 2 bases from V and 5 bases from J, leaving 6 bases between. The CDR3 contains 12 residues. Germline assignment: CDR1 PRHDT and CDR2 FYEKMQ (reference sequence). This clonotype has at least ten counts. Its antigen is still unknown. From RNA, the CDR3 regions of TCR beta chains were amplified and sequenced. RT-PCR was first run with HTBI primers, then multiplex PCR in a second round. MiXCR, applied by TCRdb to the multiplex PCR reads, yields one record per CDR3 protein. Counted here are over 450,000 distinct CDR3 sequences, roughly 14% occurring once; the ten biggest clones make up 9.5% to 10%.

V is TRBV13 and J is TRBJ1-2; D gene unclear. The source material was blood. This receptor was identified in a woman under 40 with Graves' ophthalmopathy. In DNA form, the CDR3 reads TGTGCCAGCAGCTTATTGGAGTATGGCTACACCTTC. This translates into CASSLLEYGYTF.